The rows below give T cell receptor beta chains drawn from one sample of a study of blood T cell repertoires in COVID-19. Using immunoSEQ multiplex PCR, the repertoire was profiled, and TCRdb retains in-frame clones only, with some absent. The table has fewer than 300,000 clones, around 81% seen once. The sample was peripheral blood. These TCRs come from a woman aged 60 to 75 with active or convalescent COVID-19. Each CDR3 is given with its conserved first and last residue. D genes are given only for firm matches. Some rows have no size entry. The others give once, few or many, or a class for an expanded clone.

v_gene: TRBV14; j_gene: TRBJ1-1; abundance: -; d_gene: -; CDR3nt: TGTGCCAGCAGCCAAGTCGGTACTGAAGCTTTCTTT; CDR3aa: CASSQVGTEAFF
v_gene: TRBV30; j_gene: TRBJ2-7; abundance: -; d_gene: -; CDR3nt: TGTGCCTGGAAGGAGGGGGGGTCCCTGGGGAACGAGCAGTACTTC; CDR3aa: CAWKEGGSLGNEQYF
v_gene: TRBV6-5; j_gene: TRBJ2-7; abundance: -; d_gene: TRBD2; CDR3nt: TGTGCCAGCAGTTACTCAGCGGCGGGGGGTACCTACGAGCAGTACTTC; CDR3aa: CASSYSAAGGTYEQYF
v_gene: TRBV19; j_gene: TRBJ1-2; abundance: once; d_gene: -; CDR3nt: TGTGCCAGTAGTGCCCCAGGTGGGGGCGGCTATGGCTACACCTTC; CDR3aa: CASSAPGGGGYGYTF
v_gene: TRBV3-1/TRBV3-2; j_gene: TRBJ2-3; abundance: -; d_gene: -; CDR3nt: TGTGCCAGCAGCCAACCGGGACACGGCAGAGATACGCAGTATTTT; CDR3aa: CASSQPGHGRDTQYF
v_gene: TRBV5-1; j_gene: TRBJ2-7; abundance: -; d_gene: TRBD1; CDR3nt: TGCGCCAGCAGCGCTGGGACAGGGGGCAGGGTGGACGAGCAGTACTTC; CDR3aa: CASSAGTGGRVDEQYF
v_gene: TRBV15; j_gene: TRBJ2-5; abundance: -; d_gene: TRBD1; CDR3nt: TGTGCCACCAGCAGAGGCGACAGGGGGAGAGAGACCCAGTACTTC; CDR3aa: CATSRGDRGRETQYF
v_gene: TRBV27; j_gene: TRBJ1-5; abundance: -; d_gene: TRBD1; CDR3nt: TGTGCCAGCAGTCCCCGGACAGGGTCTTTCGATCAGCCCCAGCATTTT; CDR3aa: CASSPRTGSFDQPQHF
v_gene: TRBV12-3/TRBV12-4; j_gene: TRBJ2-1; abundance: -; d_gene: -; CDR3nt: TGTGCCAGCAGCTTGACAGTGTACAATGAGCAGTTCTTC; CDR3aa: CASSLTVYNEQFF
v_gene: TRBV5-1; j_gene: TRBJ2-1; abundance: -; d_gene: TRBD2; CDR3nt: TGCGCCAGCAGCCCCGGACTAGCGGGGGGGCTTGGGTCCTACAATGAGCAGTTCTTC; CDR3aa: CASSPGLAGGLGSYNEQFF
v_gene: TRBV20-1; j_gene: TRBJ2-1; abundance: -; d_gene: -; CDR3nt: TGCAGTGCTAGTAGTCGCCGCGTCAATGAGCAGTTCTTC; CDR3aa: CSASSRRVNEQFF
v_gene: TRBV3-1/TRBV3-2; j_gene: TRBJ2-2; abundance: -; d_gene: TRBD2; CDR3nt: TGTGCCAGCAGCCCGCTCACTAGCGGGGGGGCGACCGGGGAGCTGTTTTTT; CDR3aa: CASSPLTSGGATGELFF
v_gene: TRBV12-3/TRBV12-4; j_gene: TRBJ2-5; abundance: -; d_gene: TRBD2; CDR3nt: TGTGCCAGCAGCGGGGGGGCCCAAGAGACCCAGTACTTC; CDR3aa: CASSGGAQETQYF
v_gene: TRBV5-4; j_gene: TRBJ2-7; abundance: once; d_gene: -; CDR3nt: TGTGCCAGCAGCTTGGGCCGGGGCTCCTACGAGCAGTACTTC; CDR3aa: CASSLGRGSYEQYF
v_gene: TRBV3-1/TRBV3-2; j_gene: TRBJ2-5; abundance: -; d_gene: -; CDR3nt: TGTGCCAGCACCCAAGACGGAGTCAGCCAAGAGACCCAGTACTTC; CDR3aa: CASTQDGVSQETQYF
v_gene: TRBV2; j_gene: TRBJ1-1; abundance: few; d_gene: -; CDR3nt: TGTGCCAGTTCAGGGTGGGACACTGAAGCTTTCTTT; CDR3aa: CASSGWDTEAFF
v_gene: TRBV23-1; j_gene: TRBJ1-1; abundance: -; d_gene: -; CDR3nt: TGCGCCAGATCTCACGGGAACACTGAAGCTTTCTTT; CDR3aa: CARSHGNTEAFF
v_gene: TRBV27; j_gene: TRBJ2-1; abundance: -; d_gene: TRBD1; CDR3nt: TGTGCCAGCAGTTTTCACGTCGGGACAGGGGGTCACAATGAGCAGTTCTTC; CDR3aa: CASSFHVGTGGHNEQFF
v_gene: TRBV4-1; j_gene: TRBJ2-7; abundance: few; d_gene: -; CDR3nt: TGCGCCAGCAGCCAAGAATCTAGTGATTACGAGCAGTACTTC; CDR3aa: CASSQESSDYEQYF
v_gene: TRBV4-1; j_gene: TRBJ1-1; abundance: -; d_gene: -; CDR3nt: TGCGCCAGCAGCGGCCTGTTAATGAACACTGAAGCTTTCTTT; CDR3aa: CASSGLLMNTEAFF
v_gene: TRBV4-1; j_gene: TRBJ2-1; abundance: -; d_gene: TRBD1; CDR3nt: TGCGCCAGCAGCCAAGTAATCGGGACAGCCTATTACAATGAGCAGTTCTTC; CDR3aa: CASSQVIGTAYYNEQFF
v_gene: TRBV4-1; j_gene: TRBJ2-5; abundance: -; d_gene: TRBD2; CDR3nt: TGCGCCAGCAGCCAAGAGGGACTAGCGGCACCCCAAGAGACCCAGTACTTC; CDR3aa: CASSQEGLAAPQETQYF
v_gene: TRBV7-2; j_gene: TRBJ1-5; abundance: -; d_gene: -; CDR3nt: TGTGCCAGCAGCCCCAACAGGGCGTTAAATCAGCCCCAGCATTTT; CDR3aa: CASSPNRALNQPQHF
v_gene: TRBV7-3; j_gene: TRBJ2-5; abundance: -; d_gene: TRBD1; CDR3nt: TGTGCCAGCAGCTTAACGAGTGGGACAGGTCAAGAGACCCAGTACTTC; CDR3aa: CASSLTSGTGQETQYF
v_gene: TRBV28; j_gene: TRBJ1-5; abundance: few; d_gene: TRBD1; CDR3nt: TGTGCCAGCAGGTCGGGACAGAAGAATCAGCCCCAGCATTTT; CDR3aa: CASRSGQKNQPQHF
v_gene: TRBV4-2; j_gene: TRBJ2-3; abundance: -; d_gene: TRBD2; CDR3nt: TGTGCCAGCAGCCAACGACTAGCGGGGGACACAGATACGCAGTATTTT; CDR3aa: CASSQRLAGDTDTQYF
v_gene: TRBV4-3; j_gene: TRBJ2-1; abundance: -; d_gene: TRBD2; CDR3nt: TGCGCCAGCAGCCAAGATCTAGCGGGGGGGGTAGGAGGGGAGCAGTTCTTC; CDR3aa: CASSQDLAGGVGGEQFF
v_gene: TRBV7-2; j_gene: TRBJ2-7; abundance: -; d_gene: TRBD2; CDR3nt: TGTGCCAGCAGCTTAAATGTGGCGGGGGGGCCCTACGAGCAGTACTTC; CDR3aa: CASSLNVAGGPYEQYF
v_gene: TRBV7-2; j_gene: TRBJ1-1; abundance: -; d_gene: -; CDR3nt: TGTGCCAGCAGCTTAAAGGGGTTCGGCACTGAAGCTTTCTTT; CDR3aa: CASSLKGFGTEAFF
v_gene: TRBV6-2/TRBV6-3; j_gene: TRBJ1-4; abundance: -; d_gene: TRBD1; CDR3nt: TGTGCCAGCACCCCCTGGACAGGGGAGGGTGAAAAACTGTTTTTT; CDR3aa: CASTPWTGEGEKLFF
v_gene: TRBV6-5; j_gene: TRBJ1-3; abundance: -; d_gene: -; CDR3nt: TGTGCCAGCAGGACTCACCTTGGGTCTGGAAACACCATATATTTT; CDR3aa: CASRTHLGSGNTIYF
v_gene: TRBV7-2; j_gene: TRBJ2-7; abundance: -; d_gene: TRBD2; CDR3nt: TGTGCCAGCAGCTTACGTGTTCCTAGCGGGGGGCTCACGACCTACGAGCAGTACTTC; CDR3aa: CASSLRVPSGGLTTYEQYF
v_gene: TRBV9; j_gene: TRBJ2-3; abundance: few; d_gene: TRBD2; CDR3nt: TGTGCCAGCAGCGCCTACTACCGCGGGGGGGCTGGAGATACGCAGTATTTT; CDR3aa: CASSAYYRGGAGDTQYF
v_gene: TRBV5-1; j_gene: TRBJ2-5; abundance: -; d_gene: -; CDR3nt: TGCGCCAGCATGAACGGCGACAGGCCCCAAGAGACCCAGTACTTC; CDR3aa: CASMNGDRPQETQYF
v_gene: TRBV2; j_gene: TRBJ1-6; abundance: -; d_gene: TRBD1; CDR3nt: TGTGCCAGCAGTGCCGACAGGGGAGGGGACTGGTATAATTCACCCCTCCACTTT; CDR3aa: CASSADRGGDWYNSPLHF
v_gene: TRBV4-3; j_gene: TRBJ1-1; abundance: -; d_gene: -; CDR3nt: TGCGCCAGCAGCCAAGAGATCGGGAGAGTGACTGAAGCTTTCTTT; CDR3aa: CASSQEIGRVTEAFF
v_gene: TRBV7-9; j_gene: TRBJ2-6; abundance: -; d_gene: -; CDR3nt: TGTGCCAGCAGCTTAGTGGGGCGTGGGGCCAACGTCCTGACTTTC; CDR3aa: CASSLVGRGANVLTF
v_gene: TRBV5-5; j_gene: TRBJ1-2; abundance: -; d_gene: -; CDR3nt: TGTGCCAGCAGCCCCGGGGTTGACAACTATGGCTACACCTTC; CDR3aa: CASSPGVDNYGYTF
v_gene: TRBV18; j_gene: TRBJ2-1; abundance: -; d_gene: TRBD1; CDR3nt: TGTGCCAGCTCTCGGGACAGGGGGAACGGATACAATGAGCAGTTCTTC; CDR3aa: CASSRDRGNGYNEQFF
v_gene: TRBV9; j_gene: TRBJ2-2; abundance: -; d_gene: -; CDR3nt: TGTGCCAGCAGCGTAGAAGGACTCCGAGCCCCCATCGGGGAGCTGTTTTTT; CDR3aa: CASSVEGLRAPIGELFF
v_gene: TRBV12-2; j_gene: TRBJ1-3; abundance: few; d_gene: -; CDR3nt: TGTGCAAGTCGCTTACCCCCAGGTTCCTTCTCTGGAAACACCATATATTTT; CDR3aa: CASRLPPGSFSGNTIYF
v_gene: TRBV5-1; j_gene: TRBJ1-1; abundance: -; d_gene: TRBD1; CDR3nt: TGCGCCAGCAGCCGCCGGGACAGAAACACTGAAGCTTTCTTT; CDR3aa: CASSRRDRNTEAFF
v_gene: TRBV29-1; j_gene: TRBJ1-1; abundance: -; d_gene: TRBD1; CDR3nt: TGCAGCGTTTCTTTTGGGGGCAGGGGGAGGACTGAAGCTTTCTTT; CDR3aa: CSVSFGGRGRTEAFF
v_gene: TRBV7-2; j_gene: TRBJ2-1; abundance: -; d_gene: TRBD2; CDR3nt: TGTGCCAGCAGGAGTAGCGGGGGGGGGCTTCATGAGCAGTTCTTC; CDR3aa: CASRSSGGGLHEQFF
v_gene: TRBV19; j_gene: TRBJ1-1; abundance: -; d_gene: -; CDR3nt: TGTGCCAGTGGGGGGAGGTCACTGAACACTGAAGCTTTCTTT; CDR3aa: CASGGRSLNTEAFF
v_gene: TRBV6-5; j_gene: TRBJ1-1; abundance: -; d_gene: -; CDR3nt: TGTGCCAGCGGCAGGGTAGCGAACACTGAAGCTTTCTTT; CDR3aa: CASGRVANTEAFF
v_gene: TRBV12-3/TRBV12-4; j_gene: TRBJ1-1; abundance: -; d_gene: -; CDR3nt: TGTGCCAGCAGCCTCGGGACACCCACTGAAGCTTTCTTT; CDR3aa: CASSLGTPTEAFF
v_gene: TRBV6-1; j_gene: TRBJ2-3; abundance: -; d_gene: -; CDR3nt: TGTGCCAGCAGTGAATTCCCAGGAATAACAGATACGCAGTATTTT; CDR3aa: CASSEFPGITDTQYF
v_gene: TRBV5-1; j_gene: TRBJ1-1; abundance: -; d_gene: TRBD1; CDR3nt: TGCGCCAGCAGCCAACAGGGGGCTTGGACTGAAGCTTTCTTT; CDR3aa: CASSQQGAWTEAFF
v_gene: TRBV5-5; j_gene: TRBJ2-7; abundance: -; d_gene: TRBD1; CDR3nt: TGTGCCAGCAGCTTGGCAGGGGGCTCCTACGAGCAGTACTTC; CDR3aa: CASSLAGGSYEQYF
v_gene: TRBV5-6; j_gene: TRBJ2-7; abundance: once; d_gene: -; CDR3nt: TGTGCCAGCAGCTTCGGACTGAACTACGAGCAGTACTTC; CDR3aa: CASSFGLNYEQYF
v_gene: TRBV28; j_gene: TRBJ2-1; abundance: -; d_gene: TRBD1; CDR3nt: TGTGCCAGCAGTTTTGGACAGGGGTTTGTCAATGAGCAGTTCTTC; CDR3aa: CASSFGQGFVNEQFF
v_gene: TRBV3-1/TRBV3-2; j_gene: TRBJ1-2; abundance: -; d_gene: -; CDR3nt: TGTGCCAGCAGCCAAAAGACTAAGGTGGCGCGAGAGGACTATGGCTACACCTTC; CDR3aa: CASSQKTKVAREDYGYTF